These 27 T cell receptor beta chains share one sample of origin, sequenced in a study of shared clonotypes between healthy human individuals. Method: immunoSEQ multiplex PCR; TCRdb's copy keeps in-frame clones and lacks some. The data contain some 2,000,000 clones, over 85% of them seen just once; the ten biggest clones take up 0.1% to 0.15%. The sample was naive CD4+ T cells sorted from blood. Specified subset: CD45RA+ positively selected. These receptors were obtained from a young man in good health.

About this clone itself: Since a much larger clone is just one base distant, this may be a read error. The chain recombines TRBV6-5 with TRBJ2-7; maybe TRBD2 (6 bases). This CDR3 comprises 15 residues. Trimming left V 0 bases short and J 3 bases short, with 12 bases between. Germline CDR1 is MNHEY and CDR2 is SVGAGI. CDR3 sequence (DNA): TGTGCCAGCAGTTACTCGAGTAGCGGACGCTACGAGCAGTACTTC. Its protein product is CASSYSSSGRYEQYF.

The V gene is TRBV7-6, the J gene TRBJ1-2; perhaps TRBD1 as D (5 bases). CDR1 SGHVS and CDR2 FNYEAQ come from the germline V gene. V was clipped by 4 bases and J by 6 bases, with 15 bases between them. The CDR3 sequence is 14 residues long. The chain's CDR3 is CASSSSGRGDGYTF. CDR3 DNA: TGTGCCAGCAGCTCATCGGGGCGCGGAGATGGCTACACCTTC.

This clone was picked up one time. CDR3 residues: CASSQDSSWGTQYF. In DNA form, the CDR3 reads TGCGCCAGCAGCCAAGATTCTAGCTGGGGAACGCAGTATTTT. This rearrangement joins TRBV4-3 to TRBJ2-3, with D perhaps TRBD2 (5 bases). Germline V CDR1 and CDR2: LGHNA, YSLEER. The CDR3 sequence is 14 residues long. Trimming cost V 0 bases and J 9 bases, with 13 bases left between them.

The CDR3 DNA reads as TGTGCCAGCAGTGAATCGGGCAGTAACTATGGCTACACCTTC. Encoded protein: CASSESGSNYGYTF. V usage is TRBV25-1 and J usage is TRBJ1-2; unclear D gene. The CDR3 consists of 14 residues. V lost 1 base, J lost 1 base, and 7 bases lay in between. The germline gives CDR1 MGHDK, CDR2 SYGVNS.

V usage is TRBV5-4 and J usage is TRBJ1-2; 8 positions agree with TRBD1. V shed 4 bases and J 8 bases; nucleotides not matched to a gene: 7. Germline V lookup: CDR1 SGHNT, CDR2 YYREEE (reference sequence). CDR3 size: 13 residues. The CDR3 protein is CASSVQGGEGYTF. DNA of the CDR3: TGTGCCAGCAGCGTACAGGGGGGAGAGGGCTACACCTTC. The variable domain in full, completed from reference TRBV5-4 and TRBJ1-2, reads ETGVTQSPTHLIKTRGQQVTLRCSSQSGHNTVSWYQQALGQGPQFIFQYYREEENGRGNFPPRFSGLQFPNYSSELNVNALELDDSALYLCASSVQGGEGYTFGSGTRLTVV.

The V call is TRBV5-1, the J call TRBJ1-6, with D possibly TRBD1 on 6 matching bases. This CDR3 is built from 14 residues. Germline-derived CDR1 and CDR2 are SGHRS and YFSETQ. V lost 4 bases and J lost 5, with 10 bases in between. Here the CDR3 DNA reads TGCGCCAGCAGCCAGCCAGGGGATAATTCACCCCTCCACTTT. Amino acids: CASSQPGDNSPLHF. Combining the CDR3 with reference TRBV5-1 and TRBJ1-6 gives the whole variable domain KAGVTQTPRYLIKTRGQQVTLSCSPISGHRSVSWYQQTPGQGLQFLFEYFSETQRNKGNFPGRFSGRQFSNSRSEMNVSTLELGDSALYLCASSQPGDNSPLHFGNGTRLTVT.

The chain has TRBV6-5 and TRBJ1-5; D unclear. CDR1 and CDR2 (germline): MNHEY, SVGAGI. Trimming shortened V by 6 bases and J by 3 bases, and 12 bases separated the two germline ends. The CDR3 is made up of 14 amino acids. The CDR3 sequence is CASRGSSDNQPQHF. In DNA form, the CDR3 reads TGTGCCAGCAGAGGGTCGAGTGACAATCAGCCCCAGCATTTT.

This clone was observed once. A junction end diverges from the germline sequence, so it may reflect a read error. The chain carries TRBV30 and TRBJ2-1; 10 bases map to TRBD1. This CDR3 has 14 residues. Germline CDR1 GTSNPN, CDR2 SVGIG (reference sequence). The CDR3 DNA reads TGTGCCTGGAGGGGACAGGGGACCTACTATGAGCAGTTCTTC. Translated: CAWRGQGTYYEQFF.

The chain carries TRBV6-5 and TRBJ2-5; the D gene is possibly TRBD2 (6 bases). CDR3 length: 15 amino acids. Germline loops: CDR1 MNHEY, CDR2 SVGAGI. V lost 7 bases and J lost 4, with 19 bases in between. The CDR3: CASTLGLAFPETQYF. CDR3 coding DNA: TGTGCCAGCACCCTCGGGCTAGCGTTTCCAGAGACCCAGTACTTC.

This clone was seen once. DNA for the CDR3: TGTGCCAGCAGACCGTCCGGACAGGGGGTTAGGACCCAGTACTTC. Translated, it gives CASRPSGQGVRTQYF. The chain recombines TRBV6-5 with TRBJ2-5, with 10 positions matching TRBD1. From germline, CDR1 is MNHEY and CDR2 SVGAGI. The CDR3 consists of 15 residues. V shed 6 bases, J shed 7 bases, and the junction held 11 bases outside the gene matches.

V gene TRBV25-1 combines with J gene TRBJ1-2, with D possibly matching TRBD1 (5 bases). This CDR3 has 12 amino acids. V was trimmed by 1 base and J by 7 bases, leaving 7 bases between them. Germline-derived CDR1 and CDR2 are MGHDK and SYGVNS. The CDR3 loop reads CASSESRAGYTF. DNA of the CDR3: TGTGCCAGCAGTGAATCCAGGGCTGGCTACACCTTC.

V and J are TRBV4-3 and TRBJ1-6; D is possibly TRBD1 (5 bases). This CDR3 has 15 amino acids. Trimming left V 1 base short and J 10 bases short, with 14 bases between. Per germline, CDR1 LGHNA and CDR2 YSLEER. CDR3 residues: CASSQGEGFRSPLHF. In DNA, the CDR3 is TGCGCCAGCAGCCAAGGGGAGGGGTTTCGGTCACCCCTCCACTTT.

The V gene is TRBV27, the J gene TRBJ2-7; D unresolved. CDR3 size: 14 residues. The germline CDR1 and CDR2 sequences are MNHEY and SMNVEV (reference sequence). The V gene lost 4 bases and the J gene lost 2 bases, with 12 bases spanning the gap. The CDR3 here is CASSSPGPPYEQYF. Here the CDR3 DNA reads TGTGCCAGCAGTTCACCAGGCCCCCCCTACGAGCAGTACTTC.

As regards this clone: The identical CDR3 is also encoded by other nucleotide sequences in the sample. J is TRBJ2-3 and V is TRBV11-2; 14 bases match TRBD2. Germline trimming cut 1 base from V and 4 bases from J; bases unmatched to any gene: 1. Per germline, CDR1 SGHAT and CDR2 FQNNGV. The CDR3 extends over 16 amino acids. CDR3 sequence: CASSLGLAGGPDTQYF. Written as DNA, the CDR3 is TGTGCCAGCAGCTTAGGACTAGCGGGGGGGCCAGATACGCAGTATTTT.

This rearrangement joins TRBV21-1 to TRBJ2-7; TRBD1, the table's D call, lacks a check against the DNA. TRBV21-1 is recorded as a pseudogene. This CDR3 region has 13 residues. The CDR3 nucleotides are TGTGCCAGCAGCACGCAGGGTAGCTACGAGCAGTACTTC. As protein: CASSTQGSYEQYF.

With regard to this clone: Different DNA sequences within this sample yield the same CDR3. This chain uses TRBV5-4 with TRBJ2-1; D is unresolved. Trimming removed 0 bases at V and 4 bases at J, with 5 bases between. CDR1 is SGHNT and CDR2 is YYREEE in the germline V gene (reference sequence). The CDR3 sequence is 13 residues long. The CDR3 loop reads CASSLGQYNEQFF. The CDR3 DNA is TGTGCCAGCAGCTTGGGGCAGTACAATGAGCAGTTCTTC.

This CDR3 is CASSGQAQETQYF. The CDR3 DNA follows: TGTGCCAGCAGTGGACAGGCACAAGAGACCCAGTACTTC. V gene TRBV2 combines with J gene TRBJ2-5, with a weak D call TRBD1 (6 bases). The V gene lost 4 bases and the J gene lost 2 bases, with 8 bases spanning the gap. Germline CDR1 and CDR2: SNHLY and FYNNEI. CDR3 length: 13 residues.

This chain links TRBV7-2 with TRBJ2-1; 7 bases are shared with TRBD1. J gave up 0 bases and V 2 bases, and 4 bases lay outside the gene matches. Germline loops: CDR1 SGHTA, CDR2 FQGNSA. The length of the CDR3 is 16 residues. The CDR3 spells CASSLIQGISYNEQFF. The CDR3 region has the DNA TGTGCCAGCAGCTTAATACAGGGGATCTCCTACAATGAGCAGTTCTTC. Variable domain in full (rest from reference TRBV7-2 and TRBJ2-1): GAGVSQSPSNKVTEKGKDVELRCDPISGHTALYWYRQSLGQGLEFLIYFQGNSAPDKSGLPSDRFSAERTGGSVSTLTIQRTQQEDSAVYLCASSLIQGISYNEQFFGPGTRLTVL.

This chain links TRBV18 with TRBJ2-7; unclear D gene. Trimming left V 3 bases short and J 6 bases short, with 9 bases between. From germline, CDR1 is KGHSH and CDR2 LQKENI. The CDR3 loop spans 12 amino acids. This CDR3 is CASSPSGTEQYF. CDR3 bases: TGTGCCAGCTCACCCTCGGGTACCGAGCAGTACTTC.

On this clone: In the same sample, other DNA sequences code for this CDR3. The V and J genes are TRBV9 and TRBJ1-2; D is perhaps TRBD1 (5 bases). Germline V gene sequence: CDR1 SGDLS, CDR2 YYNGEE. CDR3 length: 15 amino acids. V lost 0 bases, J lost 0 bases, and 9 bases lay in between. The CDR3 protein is CASSVEGRTNYGYTF. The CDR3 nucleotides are TGTGCCAGCAGCGTAGAGGGACGGACTAACTATGGCTACACCTTC.

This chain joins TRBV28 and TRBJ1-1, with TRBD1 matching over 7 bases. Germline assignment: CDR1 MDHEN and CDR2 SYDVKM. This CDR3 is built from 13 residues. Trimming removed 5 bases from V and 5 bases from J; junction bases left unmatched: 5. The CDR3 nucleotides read TGTGCCAGCAGTCCTCCGACAGGGACTGAAGCTTTCTTT. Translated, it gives CASSPPTGTEAFF.

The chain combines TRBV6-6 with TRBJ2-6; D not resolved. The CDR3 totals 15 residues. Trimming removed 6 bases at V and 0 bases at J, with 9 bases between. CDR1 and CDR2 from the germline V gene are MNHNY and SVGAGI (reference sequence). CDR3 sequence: CASSPHSSGANVLTF. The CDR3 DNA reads TGTGCCAGCAGCCCACACAGCTCTGGGGCCAACGTCCTGACTTTC.

The CDR3 DNA follows: TGTGCCAGCAGAGGCGAGCTCAATGAGCAGTTCTTC. Its translation is CASRGELNEQFF. The gene calls are TRBV2 and TRBJ2-1; D ambiguous. The V end lost 6 bases, the J end lost 6 bases, and 9 bases lay between the germline ends. CDR3 size: 12 residues. Germline V gene data show CDR1 as SNHLY and CDR2 as FYNNEI.

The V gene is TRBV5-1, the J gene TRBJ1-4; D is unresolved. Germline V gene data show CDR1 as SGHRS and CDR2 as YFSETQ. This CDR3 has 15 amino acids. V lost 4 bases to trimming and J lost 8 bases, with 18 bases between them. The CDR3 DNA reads TGCGCCAGCAGCCCCGGAGAGGGCTGGGGAGAAAAACTGTTTTTT. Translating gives CASSPGEGWGEKLFF. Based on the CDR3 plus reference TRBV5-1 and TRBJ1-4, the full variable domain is KAGVTQTPRYLIKTRGQQVTLSCSPISGHRSVSWYQQTPGQGLQFLFEYFSETQRNKGNFPGRFSGRQFSNSRSEMNVSTLELGDSALYLCASSPGEGWGEKLFFGSGTQLSVL.

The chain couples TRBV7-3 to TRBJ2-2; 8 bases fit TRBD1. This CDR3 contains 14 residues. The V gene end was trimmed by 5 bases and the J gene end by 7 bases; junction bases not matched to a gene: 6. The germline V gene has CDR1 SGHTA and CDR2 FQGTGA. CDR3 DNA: TGTGCCAGCAGCCAGACAGGGGCGGGCGGGGAGCTGTTTTTT. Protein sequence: CASSQTGAGGELFF.

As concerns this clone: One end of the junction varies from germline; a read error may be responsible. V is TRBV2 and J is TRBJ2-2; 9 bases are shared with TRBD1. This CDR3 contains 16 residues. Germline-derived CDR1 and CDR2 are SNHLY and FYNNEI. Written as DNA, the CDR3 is TGTGCCAGCAGGGAAGACAGGGGGTTGAACACCGGGGAGCTGTTTTTT. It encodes CASREDRGLNTGELFF.

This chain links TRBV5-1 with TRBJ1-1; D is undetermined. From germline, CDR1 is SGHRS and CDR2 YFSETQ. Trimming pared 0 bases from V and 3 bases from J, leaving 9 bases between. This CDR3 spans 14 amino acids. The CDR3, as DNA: TGCGCCAGCAGCTTGGTTCAGGAGGACACTGAAGCTTTCTTT. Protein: CASSLVQEDTEAFF.